In its sample, the clone carrying this T cell receptor (beta chain) was seen once. This sample is drawn from a study of blood T cells in healthy people across ages. The sample, about 9.2 milliliters of peripheral blood, was drawn from each donor. Combining a sample-barcoded 5' primer with a J-beta primer mix, a second PCR ran for 7 to 11 cycles. TCRdb fed the 5' RACE reads into MiXCR, producing one record per CDR3 protein. The profile shows 1 million or so distinct CDR3 sequences, 20% to 25% of them singletons. The CDR3 is 16 residues long. Between the trimmed V and J ends, which lost 3 bases and 0 bases, there was a span of 12 bases. CDR1 SGDLS and CDR2 YYNGEE come from the germline V gene. The sample also formed part of further work on T cells of mothers and their children. That publication notes: Sample barcodes and 2-4 random nucleotides came from the second PCR's M1S primer. For each mother, over 8.5 million TCR beta CDR3 reads were obtained, and for each child, approximately 3 million. Among related mother-child pairs, overlap was slightly higher than in unrelated pairs, though not significantly.

The source material was blood. This clonotype was obtained from a girl between 2 and 10 years old in good health. This chain joins TRBV9 and TRBJ1-4, with D uncertain. CDR3 amino acids: CASSEGGHATNEKLFF. The CDR3 DNA reads as TGTGCCAGCAGCGAGGGCGGGCATGCAACTAATGAAAAACTGTTTTTT. The full variable domain, with the rest looked up from reference TRBV9 and TRBJ1-4, is DSGVTQTPKHLITATGQRVTLRCSPRSGDLSVYWYQQSLDQGLQFLIQYYNGEERAKGNILERFSAQQFPDLHSELNLSSLELGDSALYFCASSEGGHATNEKLFFGSGTQLSVL.